This T cell receptor beta chain was captured by sequencing in a study of technical replicates of blood from several donors. V was pared by 5 bases and J by 0 bases, with 3 bases of the junction left unmatched. The germline V gene has CDR1 SEHNR and CDR2 FQNEAQ (reference sequence). This CDR3 is 15 amino acids long. Profiling relied on immunoSEQ multiplex PCR, and the TCRdb table lists in-frame clones only, not all of them. Here the sample spans some 60,000 clones, about nine tenths being singletons. The chain combines TRBV7-9 with TRBJ2-2; 7 bases agree with TRBD1. Sequencing was carried out using PBMCs. The source of this sequence is a human donor in good health. Some clones in this sample may be carry-over from other donors' samples. CDR3 sequence: CASSGQVPNTGELFF. CDR3 DNA: TGTGCCAGCAGCGGACAGGTCCCGAACACCGGGGAGCTGTTTTTT.